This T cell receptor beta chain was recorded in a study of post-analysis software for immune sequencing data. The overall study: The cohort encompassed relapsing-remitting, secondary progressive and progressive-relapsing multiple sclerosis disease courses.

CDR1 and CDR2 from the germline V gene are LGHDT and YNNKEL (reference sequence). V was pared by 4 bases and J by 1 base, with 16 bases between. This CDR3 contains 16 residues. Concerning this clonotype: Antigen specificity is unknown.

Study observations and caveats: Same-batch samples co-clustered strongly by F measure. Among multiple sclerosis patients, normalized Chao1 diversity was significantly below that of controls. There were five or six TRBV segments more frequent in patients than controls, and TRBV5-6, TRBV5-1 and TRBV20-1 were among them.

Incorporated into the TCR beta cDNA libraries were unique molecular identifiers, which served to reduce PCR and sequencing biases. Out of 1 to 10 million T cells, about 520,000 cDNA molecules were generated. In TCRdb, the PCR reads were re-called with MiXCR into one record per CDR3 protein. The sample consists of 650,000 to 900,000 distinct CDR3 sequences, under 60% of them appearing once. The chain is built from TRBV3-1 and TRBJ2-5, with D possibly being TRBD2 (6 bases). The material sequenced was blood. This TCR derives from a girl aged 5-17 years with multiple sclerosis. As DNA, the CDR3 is TGTGCCAGCAGCCCGTTTCGAGCGGGCTCCCAAGAGACCCAGTACTTC. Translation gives CASSPFRAGSQETQYF.